The 18 T cell receptor beta chains presented below share a single source sample, sequenced in a study of regulatory T cells. The PCR used 52 TRBV and 13 TRBJ primers. Assay used: immunoSEQ multiplex PCR; TCRdb lists only in-frame clones, some missing. The table shows 4,500 to 7,000 clones, with more than 80% occurring only once. The sequenced sample consisted of CD8+ T cells sorted from blood. These receptors were obtained from a child aged 10-17 years with CD3G deficiency.

V gene TRBV28 combines with J gene TRBJ2-3, with TRBD2 matching 15 bases. The germline gives CDR1 MDHEN, CDR2 SYDVKM. With V trimmed by 6 bases and J by 7 bases, 5 bases remained unmatched. The CDR3 sequence is 15 residues long. DNA of the CDR3: TGTGCCAGCAGCCTCGGACTAGCGGGAGGGAATACGCAGTATTTT. This translates into CASSLGLAGGNTQYF.

This chain links TRBV19 with TRBJ1-5; D is undetermined. Trimming stripped 3 bases from V and 4 bases from J, with 16 bases between. This CDR3 spans 16 amino acids. CDR1 is LNHDA and CDR2 is SQIVND in the germline V gene (reference sequence). CDR3 DNA: TGTGCCAGTAGTATGACGGGCCAAGGGATGAATCAGCCCCAGCATTTT. Residues: CASSMTGQGMNQPQHF.

The chain has TRBV10-3 and TRBJ2-7, with a weak D call TRBD1 (6 bases). V was pared by 10 bases and J by 3 bases, with 16 bases between. The CDR3 length is 13 residues. CDR1 is ENHRY, CDR2 SYGVKD, per germline. CDR3: CASRVTGRYEQYF. The DNA of the CDR3 is TGTGCCAGCAGGGTGACAGGACGCTACGAGCAGTACTTC.

The CDR3 region is CASSEGGRRNTEAFF. In nucleotides, the CDR3 is TGTGCCAGCAGTGAAGGGGGGCGGAGGAACACTGAAGCTTTCTTT. The chain couples TRBV6-1 to TRBJ1-1, with TRBD1 as a possible D gene (6 bases). The length of the CDR3 is 15 residues. CDR1 MNHNS and CDR2 SASEGT come from the germline V gene. The V and J ends lost 1 base and 1 base respectively, with 10 bases between them.

This clone came up a few times. The V gene is TRBV29-1, the J gene TRBJ1-5, with D uncertain. The CDR3 runs 9 residues. Trimming cost V 7 bases and J 10 bases, with 8 bases left between them. Germline assignment: CDR1 SQVTM and CDR2 ANQGSEA. CDR3 sequence reads: CSADLPQHF. DNA for the CDR3: TGCAGCGCTGATCTCCCCCAGCATTTT.

Concerning this clone: The junction departs from the called germline gene at one end, perhaps through a read error. The CDR3 DNA follows: TGTGCCAGCAGCCTGCTCCGGGTTACCTACTACTTC. Its translation is CASSLLRVTYYF. This rearrangement joins TRBV6-1 to TRBJ1-2; D is ambiguous. The CDR3 runs to 12 residues. Germline lookup yields CDR1 MNHNS and CDR2 SASEGT.

This chain links TRBV7-9 with TRBJ2-3; 9 positions agree with TRBD2. The CDR3 loop spans 15 amino acids. Germline V gene data show CDR1 as SEHNR and CDR2 as FQNEAQ (reference sequence). J lost 3 bases, V lost 5 bases, and 6 bases had no gene match. The chain's CDR3 is CASSPLAGKTDTQYF. In DNA form, the CDR3 reads TGTGCCAGCAGCCCTCTAGCGGGGAAAACAGATACGCAGTATTTT.

This chain joins TRBV28 and TRBJ2-7, with 10 bases aligning to TRBD1. The V segment lost 9 bases and the J segment 3 bases; nucleotides outside the gene matches: 8. CDR3 length: 14 residues. Per germline, CDR1 MDHEN and CDR2 SYDVKM. CDR3 bases: TGTGCCAGTTCGCCGGGACAGGGGTTCTACGAGCAGTACTTC. This encodes CASSPGQGFYEQYF. The full variable domain, its missing parts supplied by reference TRBV28 and TRBJ2-7, is DVKVTQSSRYLVKRTGEKVFLECVQDMDHENMFWYRQDPGLGLRLIYFSYDVKMKEKGDIPEGYSVSREKKERFSLILESASTNQTSMYLCASSPGQGFYEQYFGPGTRLTVT.

This clone was detected once. The chain carries TRBV28 and TRBJ1-1; D is possibly TRBD1 (5 bases). The V and J ends lost 3 bases and 5 bases respectively, with 13 bases between them. Germline CDR1 reads MDHEN; CDR2 reads SYDVKM. This CDR3 has 14 amino acids. The DNA of the CDR3 is TGTGCCAGCAGTTTGGCAGGGCTGAGGACTGAAGCTTTCTTT. Encoded protein: CASSLAGLRTEAFF.

This clone appeared once. J is TRBJ1-1 and V is TRBV11-2, with D unresolved. Germline V gives CDR1 SGHAT, CDR2 FQNNGV. V lost 3 bases to trimming and J lost 6 bases, with 11 bases between them. The CDR3 runs 13 residues. The CDR3: CASSFNPPSEAFF. The CDR3 bases are TGTGCCAGCAGCTTTAATCCGCCATCTGAAGCTTTCTTT. Supplemented by reference TRBV11-2 and TRBJ1-1, the full variable domain reads EAGVAQSPRYKIIEKRQSVAFWCNPISGHATLYWYQQILGQGPKLLIQFQNNGVVDDSQLPKDRFSAERLKGVDSTLKIQPAKLEDSAVYLCASSFNPPSEAFFGQGTRLTVV.

The rearrangement joins TRBV19 to TRBJ2-1; 9 bases are a match to TRBD2. The CDR3 is 15 amino acids. V shed 4 bases, J shed 6 bases, and the junction held 7 bases outside the gene matches. Germline assignment: CDR1 LNHDA and CDR2 SQIVND (reference sequence). In nucleotides, the CDR3 is TGTGCCAGTAGTAGCACAGCGGGAGGTTCCAATGAGCAGTTCTTC. Translating it yields CASSSTAGGSNEQFF.

The J gene is TRBJ2-1, the V gene TRBV28; D possibly matches TRBD1 or TRBD2 (5 bases each). Trimming took 5 bases from V and 4 from J, leaving 15 bases between them. The germline gives CDR1 MDHEN, CDR2 SYDVKM. This CDR3 comprises 15 residues. CDR3 DNA sequence: TGTGCCAGCAGTGGGGGAGACACCTCTTACAATGAGCAGTTCTTC. It codes for CASSGGDTSYNEQFF. The full variable domain, its missing parts supplied by reference TRBV28 and TRBJ2-1, is DVKVTQSSRYLVKRTGEKVFLECVQDMDHENMFWYRQDPGLGLRLIYFSYDVKMKEKGDIPEGYSVSREKKERFSLILESASTNQTSMYLCASSGGDTSYNEQFFGPGTRLTVL.

This sequence joins TRBV7-9 and TRBJ2-1, with D unclear. CDR3 size: 13 residues. The V gene lost 3 bases and the J gene lost 7 bases, with 10 bases spanning the gap. Germline V gene lookup returns CDR1 SEHNR and CDR2 FQNEAQ (reference sequence). The CDR3 protein is CASSFSVGNEQFF. CDR3 coding DNA: TGTGCCAGCAGCTTTAGTGTAGGAAATGAGCAGTTCTTC.

This clone was detected only a few times. The chain couples TRBV7-9 to TRBJ2-1; 10 bases map to TRBD1. V gave up 3 bases and J gave up 6 bases; unmatched junction bases: 11. The CDR3 runs 17 residues. CDR1 and CDR2 from the germline V gene are SEHNR and FQNEAQ (reference sequence). The DNA for the CDR3 is TGTGCCAGCAGCTTGGGGACCTGGGACAGGGGACTCAATGAGCAGTTCTTC. It yields the protein CASSLGTWDRGLNEQFF.

The chain is built from TRBV7-6 and TRBJ2-7; a possible D gene is TRBD2 (5 bases). The ends were cut back, 1 base at V and 6 bases at J, with 10 bases in the middle. Germline CDR1 SGHVS, CDR2 FNYEAQ. The length of the CDR3 is 13 residues. The CDR3 region is CASSLGPGSEQYF. CDR3 in DNA: TGTGCCAGCAGCTTAGGTCCGGGGAGCGAGCAGTACTTC.

V and J are TRBV28 and TRBJ1-2; 7 nucleotides align to TRBD1. CDR1 and CDR2 from the germline V gene are MDHEN and SYDVKM. There are 15 residues in the CDR3. Losses at the gene ends were 3 bases for V and 5 bases for J; bases not matched to a gene: 9. As DNA, the CDR3 is TGTGCCAGCAGTTTCGCTGGACAGGCCTCATATGGCTACACCTTC. Translated, it gives CASSFAGQASYGYTF.

The gene calls are TRBV27 and TRBJ2-1; D not resolved. The CDR3 loop spans 12 amino acids. V gave up 8 bases and J gave up 6 bases, with 11 bases separating them. The germline gives CDR1 MNHEY, CDR2 SMNVEV (reference sequence). CDR3 loop: CASGLPGNEQFF. The CDR3 bases are TGTGCCAGCGGGTTACCCGGCAATGAGCAGTTCTTC.

This chain uses TRBV7-8 with TRBJ1-1, with D perhaps TRBD1 (6 bases). CDR1 SGHVS and CDR2 FQNEAQ come from the germline V gene. This CDR3 contains 15 residues. V shed 1 base and J shed 4 bases, with 13 bases lying between them. DNA for the CDR3: TGTGCCAGCAGCTTAGGCCCAGGGGTAGTCACTGAAGCTTTCTTT. Translating it yields CASSLGPGVVTEAFF.